The 3 T cell receptor beta chains reported below all come from one sample, sequenced in a study of blood T cell repertoires in COVID-19. Assay used: immunoSEQ multiplex PCR; TCRdb lists only in-frame clones, some missing. The sample has 450,000 to 500,000 clones, about nine tenths seen once. Material: PBMCs or T cells enriched from blood (not recorded which). The receptor set was obtained from a woman between 18 and 29 years old who had recovered from COVID-19.

V usage is TRBV12-3 or TRBV12-4 and J usage is TRBJ1-1; D is perhaps TRBD1 (5 bases). V shed 4 bases and J shed 4 bases, with 10 bases lying between them. CDR3 length: 13 amino acids. CDR3 protein: CASSSSGPTEAFF. As DNA, the CDR3 is TGTGCCAGCAGTTCCTCAGGGCCCACTGAAGCTTTCTTT.

The V gene is TRBV6-5, the J gene TRBJ2-2; 8 nucleotides match TRBD2. Germline CDR1 and CDR2: MNHEY and SVGAGI. The V segment lost 6 bases and the J segment 5 bases; nucleotides outside the gene matches: 8. This CDR3 contains 15 residues. CDR3: CASSYSGGATGELFF. CDR3 DNA sequence: TGTGCCAGCAGCTACAGCGGGGGTGCAACCGGGGAGCTGTTTTTT.

This chain uses TRBV7-8 with TRBJ2-4; the D gene is possibly TRBD1 (6 bases). Deletions cut 4 bases from V and 6 bases from J, with 13 bases between. This CDR3 is built from 14 residues. Germline CDR1 SGHVS, CDR2 FQNEAQ. The CDR3 loop is CASSSTGNLNIQYF. CDR3 DNA sequence: TGTGCCAGCAGCTCTACAGGGAACTTAAACATTCAGTACTTC.